Described below is a single TCR beta chain sequence and its context. Antigen: not known. Preparation of TCR beta libraries was done by quantitative 5'-RACE with molecular barcodes. TCRdb recomputed calls from the 5' RACE reads with MiXCR, one row per CDR3 protein. The table includes just under 350,000 distinct CDR3 sequences, roughly 15% detected once. This entry comes from a study of CD8 T cells in ankylosing spondylitis. The study's findings and limits: Within peripheral blood, clones linked to disease were CD8+ and relatively rare.

CDR3 length: 15 amino acids. Germline CDR1 and CDR2: MGHRA and YSYEKL. V lost 1 base, J lost 6 bases, and 16 bases lay in between. The receptor comes from a male donor with ankylosing spondylitis or in good health (not recorded which). Sequencing used blood, either unsorted or a sorted T cell fraction (not recorded which). This rearrangement joins TRBV4-1 to TRBJ2-7; tentatively, D is TRBD1 or TRBD2 (5 bases each). For the CDR3, the DNA is TGCGCCAGCAGCCAAGGGGGAAGGGGACGGGGCGAGCAGTACTTC. Its protein product is CASSQGGRGRGEQYF.